One T cell receptor beta chain is described in this entry. This entry is derived from a study of T cells in localized non-small cell lung cancer. Using immunoSEQ multiplex PCR, the repertoire was profiled, and TCRdb retains in-frame clones only, with some absent. The sample carries over 30,000 clones, over 75% recorded once. After removal of 2 bases from V and 0 bases from J, the junction contained 5 bases not matched to a gene. The germline CDR1 and CDR2 sequences are SGHRS and YFSETQ. CDR3 length equals 16 residues. The source of this sequence is a woman aged 35-70 years with stage I lung adenocarcinoma. The chain joins TRBV5-1 to TRBJ1-5; 7 bases align to TRBD1. Sequencing was performed on peripheral blood, taken before any cancer treatment. CDR3 sequence (DNA): TGCGCCAGCAGCTTAAGGGGGCCTTATAGCAATCAGCCCCAGCATTTT. This sequence encodes CASSLRGPYSNQPQHF.